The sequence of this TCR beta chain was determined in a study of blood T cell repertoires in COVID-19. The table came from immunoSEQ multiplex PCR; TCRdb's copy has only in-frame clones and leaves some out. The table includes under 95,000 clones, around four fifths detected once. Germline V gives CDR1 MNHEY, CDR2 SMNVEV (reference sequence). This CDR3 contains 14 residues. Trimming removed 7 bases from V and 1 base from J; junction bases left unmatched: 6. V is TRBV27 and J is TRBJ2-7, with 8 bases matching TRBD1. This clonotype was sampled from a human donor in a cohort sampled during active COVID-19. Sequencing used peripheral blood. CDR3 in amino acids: CASNPGQESYEQYF. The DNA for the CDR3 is TGTGCCAGCAACCCGGGACAGGAATCCTACGAGCAGTACTTC.